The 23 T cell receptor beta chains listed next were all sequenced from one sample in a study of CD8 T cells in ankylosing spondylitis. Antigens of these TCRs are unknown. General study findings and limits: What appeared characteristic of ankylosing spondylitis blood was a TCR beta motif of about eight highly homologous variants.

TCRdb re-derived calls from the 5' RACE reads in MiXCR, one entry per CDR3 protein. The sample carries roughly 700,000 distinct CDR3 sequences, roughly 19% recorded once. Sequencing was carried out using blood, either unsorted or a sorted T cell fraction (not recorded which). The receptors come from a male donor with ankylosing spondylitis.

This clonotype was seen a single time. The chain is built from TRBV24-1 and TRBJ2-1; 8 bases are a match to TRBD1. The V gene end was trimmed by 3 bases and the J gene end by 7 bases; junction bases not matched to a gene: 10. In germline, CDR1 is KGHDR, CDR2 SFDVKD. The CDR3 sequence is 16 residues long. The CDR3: CATSDGGQGIRNEQFF. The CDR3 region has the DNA TGTGCCACCAGTGATGGTGGACAGGGTATTCGAAATGAGCAGTTCTTC.

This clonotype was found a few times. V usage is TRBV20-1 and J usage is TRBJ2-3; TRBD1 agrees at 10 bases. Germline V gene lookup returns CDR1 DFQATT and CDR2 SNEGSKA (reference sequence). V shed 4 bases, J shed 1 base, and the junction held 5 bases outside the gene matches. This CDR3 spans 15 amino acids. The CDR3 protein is CSATDRGHGTDTQYF. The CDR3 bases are TGCAGTGCTACTGACAGGGGGCACGGCACAGATACGCAGTATTTT.

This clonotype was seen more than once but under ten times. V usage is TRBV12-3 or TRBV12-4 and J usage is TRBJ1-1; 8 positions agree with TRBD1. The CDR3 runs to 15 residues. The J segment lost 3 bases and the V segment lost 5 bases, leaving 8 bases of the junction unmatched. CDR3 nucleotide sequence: TGTGCCAGCAGTCACCGGACAGGGTGGGACACTGAAGCTTTCTTT. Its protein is CASSHRTGWDTEAFF.

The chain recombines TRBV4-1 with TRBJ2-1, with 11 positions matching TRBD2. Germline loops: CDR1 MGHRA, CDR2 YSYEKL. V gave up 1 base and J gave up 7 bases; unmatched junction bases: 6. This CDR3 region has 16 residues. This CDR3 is CASSQGRTSGLNEQFF. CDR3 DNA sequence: TGCGCCAGCAGCCAAGGACGGACTAGCGGGCTAAATGAGCAGTTCTTC.

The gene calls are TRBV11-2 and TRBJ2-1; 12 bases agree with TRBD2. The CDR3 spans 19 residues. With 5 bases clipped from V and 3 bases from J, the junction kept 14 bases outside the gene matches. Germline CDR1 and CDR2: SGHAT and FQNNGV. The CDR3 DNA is TGTGCCAGCAGCCAGGGGCTAGCGGGAGGGCGTGGGGTCTACAATGAGCAGTTCTTC. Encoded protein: CASSQGLAGGRGVYNEQFF. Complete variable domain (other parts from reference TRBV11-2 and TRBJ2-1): EAGVAQSPRYKIIEKRQSVAFWCNPISGHATLYWYQQILGQGPKLLIQFQNNGVVDDSQLPKDRFSAERLKGVDSTLKIQPAKLEDSAVYLCASSQGLAGGRGVYNEQFFGPGTRLTVL.

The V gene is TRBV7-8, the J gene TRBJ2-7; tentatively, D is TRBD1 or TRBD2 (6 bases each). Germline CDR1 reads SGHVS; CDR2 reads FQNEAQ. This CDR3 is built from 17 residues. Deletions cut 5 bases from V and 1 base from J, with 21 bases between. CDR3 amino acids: CASSDPEGHHPSYEQYF. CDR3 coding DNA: TGTGCCAGCAGCGACCCGGAGGGACACCACCCATCCTACGAGCAGTACTTC.

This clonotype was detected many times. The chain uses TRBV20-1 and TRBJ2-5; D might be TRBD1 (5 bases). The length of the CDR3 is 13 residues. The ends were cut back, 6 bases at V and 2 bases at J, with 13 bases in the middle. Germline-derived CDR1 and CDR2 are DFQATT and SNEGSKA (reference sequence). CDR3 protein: CSAPTEKQETQYF. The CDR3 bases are TGCAGTGCCCCGACAGAGAAACAAGAGACCCAGTACTTC.

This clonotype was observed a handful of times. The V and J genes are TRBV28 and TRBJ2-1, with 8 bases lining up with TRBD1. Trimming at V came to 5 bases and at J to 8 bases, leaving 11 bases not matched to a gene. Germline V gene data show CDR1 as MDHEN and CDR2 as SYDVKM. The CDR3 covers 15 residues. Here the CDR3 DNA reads TGTGCCAGCAGTGCAAGACAGGGGATGGGGGATGAGCAGTTCTTC. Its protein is CASSARQGMGDEQFF.

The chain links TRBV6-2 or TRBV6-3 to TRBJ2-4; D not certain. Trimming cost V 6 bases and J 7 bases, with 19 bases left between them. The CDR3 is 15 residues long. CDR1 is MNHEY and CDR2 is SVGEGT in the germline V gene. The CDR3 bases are TGTGCCAGCAGCCCCTCGGGTCCCGAGTGGAACATTCAGTACTTC. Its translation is CASSPSGPEWNIQYF.

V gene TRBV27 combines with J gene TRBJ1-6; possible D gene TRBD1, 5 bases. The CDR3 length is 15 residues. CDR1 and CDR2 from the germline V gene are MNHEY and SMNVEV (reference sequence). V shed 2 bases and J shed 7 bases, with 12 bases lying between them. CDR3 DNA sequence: TGTGCCAGCAGTTTAGTACTCAGGGAGAATTCACCCCTCCACTTT. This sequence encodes CASSLVLRENSPLHF.

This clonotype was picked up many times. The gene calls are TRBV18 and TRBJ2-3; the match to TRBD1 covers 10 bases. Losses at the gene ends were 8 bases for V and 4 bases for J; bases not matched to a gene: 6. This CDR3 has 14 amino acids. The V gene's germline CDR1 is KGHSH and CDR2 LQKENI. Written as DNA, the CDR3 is TGTGCCAGCAGTCCGGGGACAGGGGCAGATACGCAGTATTTT. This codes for CASSPGTGADTQYF.

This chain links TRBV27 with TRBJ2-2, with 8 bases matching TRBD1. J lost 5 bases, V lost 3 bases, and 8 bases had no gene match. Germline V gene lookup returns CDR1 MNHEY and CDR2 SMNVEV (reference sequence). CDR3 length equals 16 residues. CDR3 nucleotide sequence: TGTGCCAGCAGTTTCGGCGACAGGGGTCGTACCGGGGAGCTGTTTTTT. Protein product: CASSFGDRGRTGELFF.

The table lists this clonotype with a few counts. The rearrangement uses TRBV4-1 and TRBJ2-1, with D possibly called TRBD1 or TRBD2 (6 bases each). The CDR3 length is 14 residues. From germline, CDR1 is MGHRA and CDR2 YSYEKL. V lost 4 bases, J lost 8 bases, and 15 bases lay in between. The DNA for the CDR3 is TGCGCCAGCAGCCCGGGGGCCTCTGTACATGAGCAGTTCTTC. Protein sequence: CASSPGASVHEQFF.

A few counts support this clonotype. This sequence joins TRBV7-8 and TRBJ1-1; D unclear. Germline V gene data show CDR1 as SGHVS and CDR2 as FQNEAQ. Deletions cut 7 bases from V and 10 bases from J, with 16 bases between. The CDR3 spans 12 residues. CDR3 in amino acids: CASTVPAEPAFF. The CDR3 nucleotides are TGTGCCAGCACCGTACCGGCAGAACCAGCTTTCTTT.

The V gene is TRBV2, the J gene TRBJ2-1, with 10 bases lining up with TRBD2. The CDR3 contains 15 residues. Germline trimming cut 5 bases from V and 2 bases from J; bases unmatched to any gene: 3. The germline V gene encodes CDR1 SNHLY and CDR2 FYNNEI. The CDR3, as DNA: TGTGCCAGCAGTTGGGGACTAGCGACCTACAATGAGCAGTTCTTC. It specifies CASSWGLATYNEQFF.

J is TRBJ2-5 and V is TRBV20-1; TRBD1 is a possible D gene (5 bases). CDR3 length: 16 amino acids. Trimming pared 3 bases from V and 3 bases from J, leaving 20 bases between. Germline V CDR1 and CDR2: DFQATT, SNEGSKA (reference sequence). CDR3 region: CSASSFVEKGKETQYF. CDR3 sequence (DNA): TGCAGTGCTAGTTCGTTTGTGGAGAAGGGGAAAGAGACCCAGTACTTC.

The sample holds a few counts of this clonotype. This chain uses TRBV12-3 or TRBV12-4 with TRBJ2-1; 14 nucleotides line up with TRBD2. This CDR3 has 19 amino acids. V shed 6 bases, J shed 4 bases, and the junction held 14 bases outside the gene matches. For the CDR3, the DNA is TGTGCCAGCAGCAAAGCCGGGACTAGCGGGGGCTTGGGGTACAATGAGCAGTTCTTC. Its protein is CASSKAGTSGGLGYNEQFF.

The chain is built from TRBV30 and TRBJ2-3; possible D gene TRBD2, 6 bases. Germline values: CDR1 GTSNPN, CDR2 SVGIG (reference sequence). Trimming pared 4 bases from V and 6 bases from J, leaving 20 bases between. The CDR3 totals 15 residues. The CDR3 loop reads CAWNGVAATFDTQYF. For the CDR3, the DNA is TGTGCCTGGAACGGTGTAGCGGCTACCTTTGATACGCAGTATTTT.

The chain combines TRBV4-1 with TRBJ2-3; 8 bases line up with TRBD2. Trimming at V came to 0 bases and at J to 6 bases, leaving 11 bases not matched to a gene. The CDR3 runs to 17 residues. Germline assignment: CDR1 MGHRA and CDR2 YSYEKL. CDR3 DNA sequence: TGCGCCAGCAGCCAAGAAGGACTAGCCGGACGGGGGGATACGCAGTATTTT. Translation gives CASSQEGLAGRGDTQYF.

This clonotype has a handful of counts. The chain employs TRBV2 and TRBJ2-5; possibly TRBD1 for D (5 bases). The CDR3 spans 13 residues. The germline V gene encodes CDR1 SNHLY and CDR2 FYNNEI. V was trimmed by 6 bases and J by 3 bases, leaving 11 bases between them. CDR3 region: CASRGPWEETQYF. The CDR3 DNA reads TGTGCCAGCAGGGGGCCTTGGGAAGAGACCCAGTACTTC. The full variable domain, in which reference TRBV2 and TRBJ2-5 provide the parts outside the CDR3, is EPEVTQTPSHQVTQMGQEVILRCVPISNHLYFYWYRQILGQKVEFLVSFYNNEISEKSEIFDDQFSVERPDGSNFTLKIRSTKLEDSAMYFCASRGPWEETQYFGPGTRLLVL.

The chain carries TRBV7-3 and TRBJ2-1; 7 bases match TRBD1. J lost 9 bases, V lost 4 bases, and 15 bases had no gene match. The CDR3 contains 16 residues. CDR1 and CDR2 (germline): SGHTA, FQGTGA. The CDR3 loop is CASSSMVVQGKGEQFF. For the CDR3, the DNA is TGTGCCAGCAGCTCGATGGTGGTACAGGGGAAGGGTGAGCAGTTCTTC.

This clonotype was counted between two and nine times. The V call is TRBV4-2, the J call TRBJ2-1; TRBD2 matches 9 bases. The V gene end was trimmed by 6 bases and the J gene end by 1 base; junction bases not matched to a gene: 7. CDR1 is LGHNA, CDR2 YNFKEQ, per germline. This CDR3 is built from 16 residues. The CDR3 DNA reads TGTGCCAGCAGATTAGATAGCGGGAGTTCCTACAATGAGCAGTTCTTC. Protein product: CASRLDSGSSYNEQFF.

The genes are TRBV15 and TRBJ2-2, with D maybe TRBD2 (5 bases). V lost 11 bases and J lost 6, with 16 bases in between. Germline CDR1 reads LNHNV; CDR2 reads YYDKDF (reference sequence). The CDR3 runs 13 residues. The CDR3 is CASGPSLSGELFF. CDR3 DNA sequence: TGTGCCTCTGGACCTAGCCTCTCCGGGGAGCTGTTTTTT.